The clone carrying this T cell receptor beta chain was recorded a few times. The J segment lost 1 base and the V segment lost 3 bases, leaving 8 bases of the junction unmatched. CDR1 is MNHNY, CDR2 SVGAGI, per germline (reference sequence). The CDR3 is made up of 16 amino acids. The data were taken from a study of T cell changes during pregnancy in multiple sclerosis. Profiling relied on immunoSEQ multiplex PCR, and the TCRdb table lists in-frame clones only, not all of them. The sample lists just under 60,000 clones, over 90% occurring once. The origin of this receptor is a female donor with multiple sclerosis, enrolled in a pregnancy study. The chain is built from TRBV6-6 and TRBJ2-7; 8 bases match TRBD2. The specimen was peripheral blood, collected in the first trimester of pregnancy. The CDR3 region is CASSYQTGGLSYEQYF. In nucleotides, the CDR3 is TGTGCCAGCAGTTATCAAACGGGGGGGCTTTCCTACGAGCAGTACTTC.